Listed below are T cell receptor beta chains from one sample, sequenced in a study of OX40 agonist ivuxolimab in advanced cancers. Profiling relied on immunoSEQ multiplex PCR, and the TCRdb table lists in-frame clones only, not all of them. Counted here are 150,000 to 170,000 clones, roughly 94% occurring once; the ten biggest clones make up about 0.31%. The source material was CD4+ or CD8+ T cells sorted from blood, sampled in a trial of the OX40 agonist ivuxolimab. Receptor source: an adult with an advanced solid tumor such as melanoma, head and neck, liver or kidney cancer. The CDR3 runs from the conserved cysteine through the conserved F or W. D genes are given only for firm matches. Size is stated for part of the rows, as once, few or many counts, or as a class when the clone is expanded.

d_call j_call clone_size v_call cdr3_nt cdr3_aa
TRBD2 TRBJ2-3 once TRBV7-2 TGTGCCAGCAGCCCGATGAGCGGGAGGGCCCGAGTAGGGACGCAGTATTTT CASSPMSGRARVGTQYF
. TRBJ1-3 . TRBV15 TGTGCCACCAGCAGAGGGAACAGGCCTGGAAACACCATATATTTT CATSRGNRPGNTIYF
. TRBJ1-2 . TRBV6-5 TGTGCCAGCAGTAGCGGACAGTATGGCTACACCTTC CASSSGQYGYTF
. TRBJ2-2 . TRBV6-1 TGTGCCAGCAGGCCGAGCGGGCTAGCGATCGGGGAGCTGTTTTTT CASRPSGLAIGELFF
. TRBJ1-1 . TRBV2 TGTGCCAGCAGTGGGACTGAAGCTTTCTTT CASSGTEAFF
. TRBJ1-2 . TRBV5-8 TGTGCCAGCAGCTTGGCCTCGTGGGCAGGGCAGGGCTACACCTTC CASSLASWAGQGYTF
. TRBJ1-2 . TRBV19 TGTGCCAGTAGTATAGATCCAGGAGGGGCTGGAACTTACTACACCTTC CASSIDPGGAGTYYTF
. TRBJ1-3 . TRBV23-1 TGCGCCAGCAGTCGCGGAGGGGAGCCCTCTGGAAACACCATATATTTT CASSRGGEPSGNTIYF
TRBD2 TRBJ2-3 once TRBV7-8 TGTGCCAGCAGCTCTAGTTTAGCGGGGGGCACAGATACGCAGTATTTT CASSSSLAGGTDTQYF
. TRBJ1-1 . TRBV7-3 TGTGCCAGCAGCTTAGCAGGGATTGAGACTGAAGCTTTCTTT CASSLAGIETEAFF
. TRBJ2-1 . TRBV4-3 TGCGCCAGCAGCCAAGATGCCCGGCGCGAGCAGTTCTTC CASSQDARREQFF
TRBD2 TRBJ2-7 once TRBV28 TGTGCCAGCAGTTTAAGCGGGACTAGCGGGACCTACGAGCAGTACTTC CASSLSGTSGTYEQYF
. TRBJ2-2 . TRBV28 TGTGCCAGCAGTCGCCAGAACACCGGGGAGCTGTTTTTT CASSRQNTGELFF
. TRBJ2-5 once TRBV9 TGTGCCAGCAGCGACTCAGGGGTCCCAGAGACCCAGTACTTC CASSDSGVPETQYF
TRBD2 TRBJ2-5 . TRBV7-9 TGTGCCAGCAGCTTAGGACTAGCGGGAGGGCAAGAGACCCAGTACTTC CASSLGLAGGQETQYF
TRBD1 TRBJ2-4 . TRBV18 TGTGCCAGCTCACCTGGACAGGGGAGCAAAAACATTCAGTACTTC CASSPGQGSKNIQYF
. TRBJ1-5 . TRBV28 TGTGCCAGCACCCCCCGGGGGGGCCTAAATCAGCCCCAGCATTTT CASTPRGGLNQPQHF
TRBD1 TRBJ1-4 . TRBV6-1 TGTGCCAGCATCTCCGGGACAGGGAATGAAAAACTGTTTTTT CASISGTGNEKLFF
. TRBJ1-6 . TRBV4-3 TGCGCCAGCAGCCAAGATGAGGTAGTGAATTCACCCCTCCACTTT CASSQDEVVNSPLHF
. TRBJ2-6 . TRBV5-6 TGTGCCAGCAGCTTGGCTCGATGGAACGTCCTGACTTTC CASSLARWNVLTF
TRBD1 TRBJ1-3 . TRBV28 TGTGCCAGCAGGTTACTAACAGGGGCAATCTCTGGAAACACCATATATTTT CASRLLTGAISGNTIYF
. TRBJ1-5 . TRBV5-8 TGTGCCAGCAGCTGGGTGGGGGGATACAATCAGCCCCAGCATTTT CASSWVGGYNQPQHF
TRBD1 TRBJ1-1 once TRBV19 TGTGCCAGTAGTATTAATCGAGGGACAGTGAACACTGAAGCTTTCTTT CASSINRGTVNTEAFF
TRBD1 TRBJ2-1 . TRBV6-5 TGTGCCAGCGGTCAGGGGGCCTACAATGAGCAGTTCTTC CASGQGAYNEQFF
. TRBJ1-2 . TRBV4-3 TGCGCCAGCCGGGGTCGGGACGGGGGTAACTATGGCTACACCTTC CASRGRDGGNYGYTF
. TRBJ2-7 . TRBV5-4 TGTGCCAGCAGCTCAGAGAGTAATTCCTACGAGCAGTACTTC CASSSESNSYEQYF
. TRBJ2-4 once TRBV4-3 TGCGCCAGCAGCCAAACTATCGACACTCAGATTCAGTACTTC CASSQTIDTQIQYF
. TRBJ2-2 . TRBV2 TGTGCCAGCTCCTTCCAGGGAACCACCGGGGAGCTGTTTTTT CASSFQGTTGELFF